Listed below are T cell receptor beta chains from one sample, sequenced in a study of blood T cell repertoires in COVID-19. Repertoires were generated with immunoSEQ multiplex PCR, while TCRdb's copy carries only in-frame clones and drops some. The top ten hold less than 0.65% of the sample, which has approximately 75,000 clones, 75% to 90% seen once. The specimen was peripheral blood. These receptors were collected from a man aged 60 to 69 with acute or convalescent COVID-19. Each CDR3 is given with its conserved first and last residue. Fields, in order: CDR3 protein, V gene.

cdr3_aa: CATSRVLGNNQPQHF
v_call: TRBV15

cdr3_aa: CASSEASSRDRHYGYTF
v_call: TRBV6-1

cdr3_aa: CASSTAGTVNTEAFF
v_call: TRBV7-8

cdr3_aa: CASRPALGANTEAFF
v_call: TRBV2

cdr3_aa: CASSSQRASGELFF
v_call: TRBV11-2

cdr3_aa: CAISAGGTGGLQETQYF
v_call: TRBV10-3

cdr3_aa: CATSDFGTTQGDTQYF
v_call: TRBV24-1

cdr3_aa: CASTESGPSGANVLTF
v_call: TRBV11-2

cdr3_aa: CATSRQGNTEAFF
v_call: TRBV24-1

cdr3_aa: CASTRAGAGELFF
v_call: TRBV12-3/TRBV12-4

cdr3_aa: CASRLGRQNNQPQHF
v_call: TRBV12-2

cdr3_aa: CASRPGSSYEQYF
v_call: TRBV5-1

cdr3_aa: CASSWGGTDTQYF
v_call: TRBV5-6

cdr3_aa: CASSLSSGAETQYF
v_call: TRBV28

cdr3_aa: CATSEREGGTQYF
v_call: TRBV24-1

cdr3_aa: CASRSGLGGETQYF
v_call: TRBV5-4

cdr3_aa: CASSYPRLDTGELFF
v_call: TRBV6-6

cdr3_aa: CASSTLNTEAFF
v_call: TRBV19

cdr3_aa: CATSDWGLTDTQYF
v_call: TRBV24-1

cdr3_aa: CAWSVGAGNQPQHF
v_call: TRBV30

cdr3_aa: CASSEKGAGNEKLFF
v_call: TRBV5-4

cdr3_aa: CASSLEKGRWEKLFF
v_call: TRBV11-2